This T cell receptor beta chain was retrieved from a study of blood T cell repertoires in COVID-19 (dated by TCRdb to the early 2020s). Study-level background: Samples covering the acute and convalescent phases of COVID-19 were provided by collaborators in the United States, Italy and Spain. Deeply sampled blood TCRbeta repertoires from subjects exposed to, actively infected with, or recovered from COVID-19 were included in the dataset. Samples came from the ongoing ImmuneRACE study (first 160 participants) plus 1,254 subjects from 6 global collaborators. Where available, HLA class I and class II types were obtained from metadata supplied by the sample provider rather than from assay-based typing. The prospective study material was composed of cDNA or gDNA derived from T cells, B-cell-depleted T cells, or PBMCs. Nearly every sample came with metadata listing a de-identified subject ID, COVID-19 status, age in years and sex. The repertoires were released in a freely available public database meant as a resource for research on the immune response to SARS-CoV-2.

There are 13 amino acids in the CDR3, from cysteine to phenylalanine inclusive. Only the CDR3 DNA is retained, 39 bases long and in frame from the first base. V and J lose 5 bases and 12 bases, and a span of 17 bases separates them. From the germline V gene (reference sequence), CDR1 is LNHDA and CDR2 is SQIVND. The paper's findings and limits, for the study overall: Clinical and demographic metadata were provided uncurated, with the amount varying by source and participant.

TCRbeta CDR3 regions were amplified from genomic DNA by means of the immunoSEQ Assay, a bias-controlled multiplex PCR. The authors' pipeline ran thus. The number of nucleated cells in each sample was estimated by amplification of reference gene primers within the assay. Sequence reads were collapsed and filtered to measure the absolute abundance of every unique TCRbeta CDR3 rearrangement. Productive Simpson clonality was computed per sample as the square root of Simpson's diversity index over productive rearrangements. Imported from immuneACCESS, the table was reduced by TCRdb to in-frame sequences with V and J called. These copies leave out some clones; in studies compared against another copy, an unresolved V gene accounts for under half, and the cause of the remainder is not known. That table supplies the V and J calls and clone size; D and trimming were determined from the DNA. The sample profile shows roughly 80,000 clones; 91% of them were found once. Clones ranked in the top ten supply roughly 2% of the sample.

Whole blood was collected in K2EDTA tubes by collaborating institutions according to the institutions' own protocols. For TCRbeta analysis, collaborators shipped samples as frozen whole blood, isolated PBMCs, or DNA extracted from either of those sample types. Comment on this clone: The antigen it recognizes is unknown. No qualities accompany the bases; no much larger clone lies one base away.

Recombination linked TRBV19 to TRBJ2-1; possibly the D gene is TRBD2, per 6 matching bases. The sample comprised peripheral blood. The TCR was taken from a woman in her 50s in a cohort sampled during active COVID-19. This receptor carries the CDR3 CASSFTDYAWQFF. The nucleotides read TGTGCCAGTAGTTTCACGGACTACGCCTGGCAGTTCTTC. Reference TRBV19 and TRBJ2-1 genes cover what lies past the CDR3, so the full variable domain is DGGITQSPKYLFRKEGQNVTLSCEQNLNHDAMYWYRQDPGQGLRLIYYSQIVNDFQKGDIAEGYSVSREKKESFPLTVTSAQKNPTAFYLCASSFTDYAWQFFGPGTRLTVL.